Listed below are T cell receptor beta chains from one sample, sequenced in a study of OX40 agonist ivuxolimab in advanced cancers. The data were produced by immunoSEQ multiplex PCR, yet TCRdb's version contains in-frame clones alone and is incomplete. Of tens of thousands of clones detected, around three quarters appear once; the ten largest clones hold roughly a fifth. Specimen: CD4+ or CD8+ T cells sorted from blood, collected in a trial of the OX40 agonist ivuxolimab. Every receptor here comes from an adult with an advanced solid tumor such as melanoma, head and neck, liver or kidney cancer. Each CDR3 is given with its conserved first and last residue. D genes are given only for firm matches.

>TRBV6-6|TRBJ1-2|.
CASSYSTGDGYTF
>TRBV10-3|TRBJ1-6|TRBD1
CAISAYQGGNSPLHF
>TRBV9|TRBJ2-6|TRBD2
CASSVGLAGLTGANVLTF
>TRBV14|TRBJ2-1|.
CASSPRRGEQFF
>TRBV4-1|TRBJ2-7|.
CASSQEGEQYF
>TRBV19|TRBJ2-2|TRBD1
CASSVTGGSYGELFF
>TRBV10-3|TRBJ2-1|TRBD1
CATRTGGSEQFF
>TRBV14|TRBJ1-3|.
CASSLSVTGNTIYF
>TRBV29-1|TRBJ2-1|TRBD1
CSGRDRGRNEQFF
>TRBV2|TRBJ2-1|TRBD1
CASDPQGAGYNEQFF
>TRBV18|TRBJ1-3|.
CASSPLGEPRTGNTIYF
>TRBV19|TRBJ2-2|.
CASSIDVVGGGELFF
>TRBV7-2|TRBJ2-1|TRBD1
CASRQGSKYNEQFF
>TRBV9|TRBJ2-3|.
CASSARNTDTQYF
>TRBV9|TRBJ2-1|TRBD2
CASSEGLAGAGNEQFF
>TRBV7-8|TRBJ1-4|TRBD1
CASSARDRANEKLFF
>TRBV27|TRBJ1-2|.
CASSFQGFGYTF
>TRBV7-6|TRBJ2-2|TRBD1
CASSLASDRARTGELFF
>TRBV5-1|TRBJ2-1|TRBD2
CASSARTSGGDEQFF
>TRBV5-1|TRBJ2-2|.
CASSFPTGRGGELFF
>TRBV4-2|TRBJ1-1|.
CASRSGPANTEAFF
>TRBV14|TRBJ1-1|.
CASSQNTEAFF
>TRBV5-1|TRBJ2-2|.
CASCLDGPNTGELFF
>TRBV7-9|TRBJ2-3|TRBD1
CASSSTGTGSTDTQYF
>TRBV4-1|TRBJ1-1|TRBD1
CASSQLTGTENTEAFF
>TRBV5-6|TRBJ1-3|.
CASSSWGLSGNTIYF
>TRBV30|TRBJ1-4|TRBD1
CAWSVGQGSNEKLFF
>TRBV5-1|TRBJ2-5|.
CASSSSQTPAQETQYF
>TRBV5-5|TRBJ2-6|.
CASTPSGTLSGANVLTF
>TRBV19|TRBJ1-5|.
CASKTGDRNNQPQHF
>TRBV2|TRBJ1-1|.
CASSVFGGDTEAFF
>TRBV12-5|TRBJ1-2|TRBD1
CASGFGDSHYGYTF
>TRBV19|TRBJ2-5|TRBD2
CASSIGLAGYQETQYF
>TRBV7-9|TRBJ1-1|TRBD1
CASSPTDRGTEAFF
>TRBV9|TRBJ2-2|.
CASSVATGELFF
>TRBV6-6|TRBJ1-5|.
CASRRGNQPQHF
>TRBV19|TRBJ1-4|TRBD1
CASSTTGGAGKLFF
>TRBV9|TRBJ1-2|.
CASSVTGNYGYTF
>TRBV5-6|TRBJ2-7|TRBD1
CASSLPGTGSGEQYF
>TRBV2|TRBJ2-1|TRBD2
CASSFKRGSYNEQFF
>TRBV10-1|TRBJ2-3|.
CASSERELSTDTQYF
>TRBV4-1|TRBJ1-5|.
CASSQLDDQPQHF
>TRBV5-5|TRBJ2-3|TRBD2
CASASGGRTDTQYF
>TRBV19|TRBJ2-1|.
CASSIWGFDEQFF
>TRBV30|TRBJ1-6|.
CAWRTGDKNSPLHF
>TRBV4-1|TRBJ1-2|.
CASSQDVTYGYTF
>TRBV19|TRBJ1-2|.
CASSIKYGYTF
>TRBV18|TRBJ1-2|.
CASSPGAGVNNYGYTF
>TRBV19|TRBJ2-7|.
CASADFGGGELQEQYF
>TRBV28|TRBJ2-2|.
CASSRGAGGELFF
>TRBV5-4|TRBJ2-2|.
CASSRRDDRFANTGELFF
>TRBV9|TRBJ1-1|TRBD1
CASSVGGQDNTEAFF
>TRBV19|TRBJ2-6|.
CATSGARSGANVLTF
>TRBV9|TRBJ1-1|TRBD1
CASSGQGRTEAFF
>TRBV9|TRBJ1-1|.
CASSVRGGLLRSTEAFF